Shown below are 15 T cell receptor beta chains from a single sample sequenced in a study of blood T cell repertoires in COVID-19. Some clones are missing from TCRdb's copy, which holds only in-frame ones; the method was immunoSEQ multiplex PCR. The profile shows 40,000 to 65,000 clones, almost 85% of them singletons. Material for sequencing was peripheral blood. These receptors were obtained from a human donor in a cohort sampled during active COVID-19.

The chain recombines TRBV2 with TRBJ2-3; a possible D gene is TRBD1 (5 bases). The CDR3 length is 12 residues. V lost 4 bases and J 14 bases, leaving 16 bases between the germline ends. CDR1 and CDR2 from the germline V gene are SNHLY and FYNNEI. The CDR3 nucleotides are TGTGCCAGCAGTGTCTCACAGGATTTTTGGTATTTT. Amino acid sequence: CASSVSQDFWYF. The variable domain in full, with the rest retrieved from reference TRBV2 and TRBJ2-3, is EPEVTQTPSHQVTQMGQEVILRCVPISNHLYFYWYRQILGQKVEFLVSFYNNEISEKSEIFDDQFSVERPDGSNFTLKIRSTKLEDSAMYFCASSVSQDFWYFGPGTRLTVL.

V is TRBV29-1 and J is TRBJ1-4, with a possible D match to TRBD1 (6 bases). The V and J ends lost 0 bases and 10 bases respectively, with 12 bases between them. The CDR3 sequence is 13 residues long. The germline gives CDR1 SQVTM, CDR2 ANQGSEA. CDR3 loop: CSVEELGGVKLFF. The CDR3 DNA sequence: TGCAGCGTTGAAGAATTAGGGGGGGTAAAACTGTTTTTT.

This clone ranks as medium-sized. This same CDR3 is encoded by further DNA sequences in the sample. The chain is built from TRBV12-3 or TRBV12-4 and TRBJ2-5, with D perhaps matching TRBD2 (6 bases). V was clipped by 2 bases and J by 5 bases, with 9 bases between them. The CDR3 length is 13 residues. This chain's CDR3 is CASSLPEGETQYF. The CDR3 DNA sequence: TGTGCCAGCAGTTTACCGGAGGGGGAGACCCAGTACTTC.

V usage is TRBV18 and J usage is TRBJ2-7; D is ambiguous. Looked up from germline, CDR1 is KGHSH and CDR2 is LQKENI. The CDR3 runs to 13 residues. With 6 bases removed from V and 3 bases from J, the gap between germline ends came to 12 bases. CDR3 loop: CASSPEPGYEQYF. The CDR3 bases are TGTGCCAGCTCTCCAGAGCCGGGCTACGAGCAGTACTTC.

This chain links TRBV7-9 with TRBJ2-7; TRBD2 matches at 10 bases. V lost 5 bases, J lost 3 bases, and 7 bases stayed unmatched. This CDR3 is built from 15 residues. Germline V gene data show CDR1 as SEHNR and CDR2 as FQNEAQ (reference sequence). Written as DNA, the CDR3 is TGTGCCAGCAGCCCTCGACTAGCGGGTTACTACGAGCAGTACTTC. Translation: CASSPRLAGYYEQYF.

The chain joins TRBV10-1 to TRBJ2-5, with 8 bases lining up with TRBD2. J lost 6 bases, V lost 10 bases, and 16 bases had no gene match. The CDR3 has 15 residues. The germline V gene encodes CDR1 WNHNN and CDR2 SYGVQD (reference sequence). CDR3: CATRGGQGYMKTQYF. The CDR3 DNA reads as TGCGCCACTCGGGGGGGGCAGGGGTATATGAAGACCCAGTACTTC.

CDR3 sequence (DNA): TGTGCCAGCAGTTCCCGGAAGGGGGGGGCGAATCAGCCCCAGCATTTT. It specifies CASSSRKGGANQPQHF. The chain uses TRBV28 and TRBJ1-5; D is perhaps TRBD1 (6 bases). Germline V gene lookup returns CDR1 MDHEN and CDR2 SYDVKM. The CDR3 sequence is 16 residues long. V was cut by 4 bases and J by 4 bases, with 17 bases left in between.

The V call is TRBV6-5, the J call TRBJ2-7; D possibly corresponds to TRBD1 (5 bases). Germline loops: CDR1 MNHEY, CDR2 SVGAGI. Between the trimmed V and J ends, which lost 8 bases and 3 bases, there was a span of 11 bases. CDR3 length equals 12 residues. In DNA, the CDR3 is TGTGCCAGCGGGCAGGGAAGCTACGAGCAGTACTTC. Its protein is CASGQGSYEQYF.

The rearrangement links TRBV30 to TRBJ1-2, with D hard to call. Germline loops: CDR1 GTSNPN, CDR2 SVGIG (reference sequence). The CDR3 totals 13 residues. V lost 0 bases and J 0 bases, leaving 5 bases between the germline ends. CDR3 amino acids: CAWSVSANYGYTF. The CDR3, as DNA: TGTGCCTGGAGTGTCTCGGCTAACTATGGCTACACCTTC.

The chain is built from TRBV7-2 and TRBJ2-1, with a possible D match to TRBD2 (6 bases). The CDR3 is made up of 16 amino acids. The V and J ends lost 6 bases and 0 bases respectively, with 15 bases between them. In germline, CDR1 is SGHTA, CDR2 FQGNSA. In nucleotides, the CDR3 is TGTGCCAGCAGTTCAGACCCGGGAGCCTCCTACAATGAGCAGTTCTTC. Protein product: CASSSDPGASYNEQFF.

The chain uses TRBV2 and TRBJ1-5; D not resolved. The V end was cut by 1 base, the J end by 5 bases, with 6 bases between. The CDR3 contains 13 residues. The germline V gene encodes CDR1 SNHLY and CDR2 FYNNEI. For the CDR3, the DNA is TGTGCCAGCAGTGAAGTCCCCGATCAGCCCCAGCATTTT. It is translated as CASSEVPDQPQHF.

The V and J genes are TRBV6-1 and TRBJ2-2, with a possible D match to TRBD1 (5 bases). V lost 3 bases and J 9 bases, leaving 8 bases between the germline ends. Germline assignment: CDR1 MNHNS and CDR2 SASEGT. CDR3 length: 12 amino acids. The CDR3 nucleotides are TGTGCCAGCAGTGACAGGGCCCGGGAGCTGTTTTTT. Its translation: CASSDRARELFF.

J is TRBJ2-1 and V is TRBV3-1 (or the pseudogene TRBV3-2), with TRBD2 as a possible D gene (5 bases). The CDR3 length is 13 residues. The germline V gene encodes CDR1 LGHDT and CDR2 YNNKEL (reference sequence). Trimming pared 2 bases from V and 7 bases from J, leaving 9 bases between. CDR3 nucleotide sequence: TGTGCCAGCAGCCAAACTAGTCGAAATGAGCAGTTCTTC. It codes for CASSQTSRNEQFF.

The rearrangement uses TRBV10-3 and TRBJ1-6; 8 bases match TRBD1. Germline trimming cut 4 bases from V and 7 bases from J; bases unmatched to any gene: 9. This CDR3 comprises 16 residues. The germline gives CDR1 ENHRY, CDR2 SYGVKD. CDR3 loop: CAISARGGTGNSPLHF. The CDR3 DNA sequence: TGTGCCATCAGTGCTCGTGGGGGGACAGGAAATTCACCCCTCCACTTT.

This rearrangement joins TRBV20-1 to TRBJ2-7; possible D gene TRBD1, 6 bases. The ends were cut back, 3 bases at V and 0 bases at J, with 12 bases in the middle. This CDR3 is 14 amino acids long. Looked up from germline, CDR1 is DFQATT and CDR2 is SNEGSKA (reference sequence). The CDR3 region is CSASHRESSYEQYF. The DNA of the CDR3 is TGCAGTGCTAGTCACAGGGAAAGCTCCTACGAGCAGTACTTC.